Below, one T cell receptor beta chain is given with its context. The record originates from a study of blood T cell repertoires in COVID-19. About the research overall: COVID-19 samples collected from the United States, Italy and Spain covered acute and convalescent phases. Sample material is recorded as cDNA or gDNA derived from T cells, B-cell-depleted T cells, or PBMCs.

Original data processing: Using reference gene primer amplification, nucleated cell counts were estimated. TCRdb's table, derived via immunoSEQ multiplex PCR, lists solely in-frame clones and lacks some. Clone size and V and J calls were adopted from that table, with D and trimming inferred from the DNA. There are roughly 250,000 clones in the sample; 88% occur only once, and 2% to 2.5% lies in the top ten. This clonotype was sampled from a woman aged 40-49 years who had recovered from COVID-19. Sequencing input: peripheral blood.

The CDR3, as DNA: TGCGCCAGCAGCCAAGGGCAGTTAATCACAGATACGCAGTATTTT. Its protein product is CASSQGQLITDTQYF. The J gene is TRBJ2-3, the V gene TRBV4-1; D ambiguous. V was shortened by 1 base and J by 2 bases, with 10 bases between the two germline ends. CDR1 MGHRA and CDR2 YSYEKL come from the germline V gene. There are 15 residues in the CDR3.